The 19 T cell receptor beta chains reported below all come from one sample, sequenced in a study of T cell clonality in common variable immunodeficiency. Their antigens remain unidentified. The study's findings and limits: Common variable immunodeficiency TCR beta sequences reportedly had fewer deletions and N-nucleotide insertions.

TCRdb's table, derived via immunoSEQ multiplex PCR, lists solely in-frame clones and lacks some. The table for this sample gives around 8,000 clones. The specimen sequenced was peripheral blood mononuclear cells. The source of these receptors is a human donor with common variable immunodeficiency.

This clone counts as medium-sized (0.01 to 0.1%) by frequency. The junction departs from germline at one end; a sequencing error may be responsible. CDR3 DNA, as far as it was read: TGTGCCTGCAGGAGATGGGACAGGGGGACTGAA. Translated: CACRRWDRGTE. Given in full, the CDR3 is CACRRWDRGTEAFF. This chain connects TRBV11-2 to TRBJ1-1, with 11 bases identical to TRBD1. The read comes to an end 3 residues before the CDR3 does, leaving the germline J gene to fill in the end. This CDR3 is 14 amino acids long. Germline V gene lookup returns CDR1 SGHAT and CDR2 FQNNGV.

As regards this clone: The read is 3 residues too short to cover the CDR3 end, so that end is filled in from the germline J gene. The genes are TRBV2 and TRBJ1-5; 8 nucleotides align to TRBD1. CDR1 and CDR2 (germline): SNHLY, FYNNEI. The trim removed 1 base at V and 7 bases at J, leaving 3 bases unmatched. The CDR3 loop spans 14 amino acids. The CDR3 loop reads CASSEGTGSQPQHF. The sequenced part of the CDR3 DNA is TGTGCCAGCAGTGAAGGGACAGGGTCCCAGCCC. Based on the CDR3 plus reference TRBV2 and TRBJ1-5, the full variable domain is EPEVTQTPSHQVTQMGQEVILRCVPISNHLYFYWYRQILGQKVEFLVSFYNNEISEKSEIFDDQFSVERPDGSNFTLKIRSTKLEDSAMYFCASSEGTGSQPQHFGDGTRLSIL.

With regard to this clone: The read stops 3 residues short of the end of the CDR3; the missing end is completed from the germline J gene. This sequence joins TRBV19 and TRBJ1-4; 7 bases agree with TRBD1. This CDR3 comprises 15 residues. Germline V gives CDR1 LNHDA, CDR2 SQIVND (reference sequence). V was pared by 3 bases and J by 8 bases, with 9 bases of the junction left unmatched. The part of the CDR3 DNA that was read is TGTGCCAGTAGTATGGTTACAGGGGCAGGGGAAAAA. The encoded protein is CASSMVTGAGEK. The complete CDR3 sequence is CASSMVTGAGEKLFF. The full variable domain, with the rest looked up from reference TRBV19 and TRBJ1-4, is DGGITQSPKYLFRKEGQNVTLSCEQNLNHDAMYWYRQDPGQGLRLIYYSQIVNDFQKGDIAEGYSVSREKKESFPLTVTSAQKNPTAFYLCASSMVTGAGEKLFFGSGTQLSVL.

On this clone: The CDR3 end falls 3 residues outside the read, so it is completed with the germline J gene. The chain is built from TRBV19 and TRBJ2-1, with D perhaps TRBD1 (7 bases). Trimming cost V 4 bases and J 8 bases, with 12 bases left between them. Germline V gene lookup returns CDR1 LNHDA and CDR2 SQIVND (reference sequence). This CDR3 comprises 13 residues. This CDR3 is CASSRGGGDEQFF. The sequenced CDR3 bases are TGTGCCAGTAGTAGAGGAGGGGGCGATGAG.

Worth noting for this clone: The sequenced fragment ends 3 residues before the CDR3 boundary, so the rest is inferred from the germline J gene. The rearrangement joins TRBV5-1 to TRBJ2-7; the match to TRBD2 covers 8 bases. Germline trimming cut 4 bases from V and 3 bases from J; bases unmatched to any gene: 6. The CDR3 extends over 14 amino acids. Germline lookup yields CDR1 SGHRS and CDR2 YFSETQ. The CDR3 is CASSAGLEGYEQYF. The covered CDR3 bases are TGCGCCAGCAGCGCGGGACTAGAAGGCTACGAG.

Points on this clone: The read finishes 3 residues shy of the CDR3 end, and the germline J gene is used to complete it. The chain combines TRBV7-9 with TRBJ1-5, with D possibly TRBD1 on 5 matching bases. Germline CDR1 and CDR2: SEHNR and FQNEAQ (reference sequence). The ends were cut back, 6 bases at V and 4 bases at J, with 13 bases in the middle. The CDR3 loop spans 14 amino acids. The CDR3 here is CASSASGGNQPQHF. The DNA read from the CDR3 is TGTGCCAGCAGTGCTAGCGGGGGAAATCAGCCC.

Note on this clone: The missing CDR3 end, 3 residues past where the read stops, is filled in from the germline J gene. The chain recombines TRBV18 with TRBJ2-5; perhaps TRBD1 as D (6 bases). In germline, CDR1 is KGHSH, CDR2 LQKENI. Trimming left V 2 bases short and J 5 bases short, with 15 bases between. The length of the CDR3 is 15 residues. Partial CDR3 DNA: TGTGCCAGCTCACCAGGAACAGGGCGAGGGGAGACC. Encoded protein: CASSPGTGRGET. The whole CDR3 is CASSPGTGRGETQYF.

Regarding this clone: The read halts 3 residues ahead of the CDR3 end, with the missing end drawn from the germline J gene. The rearrangement uses TRBV18 and TRBJ1-1; TRBD1 is a possible D gene (5 bases). Germline values: CDR1 KGHSH, CDR2 LQKENI. CDR3 length: 14 amino acids. The V end was cut by 8 bases, the J end by 1 base, with 14 bases between. The CDR3 reads CASQVGHSNTEAFF. The part of the CDR3 DNA that was read is TGTGCCAGCCAGGTTGGACACTCGAACACTGAA. Variable domain in full (rest from reference TRBV18 and TRBJ1-1): NAGVMQNPRHLVRRRGQEARLRCSPMKGHSHVYWYRQLPEEGLKFMVYLQKENIIDESGMPKERFSAEFPKEGPSILRIQQVVRGDSAAYFCASQVGHSNTEAFFGQGTRLTVV.

A note on this clone: The read terminates 3 residues ahead of where the CDR3 ends, so the germline J gene completes it. The rearrangement joins TRBV6-2 or TRBV6-3 to TRBJ2-7, with D possibly being TRBD2 (6 bases). Germline lookup yields CDR1 MNHEY and CDR2 SVGEGT. Trimming stripped 6 bases from V and 2 bases from J, with 14 bases between. The CDR3 contains 14 residues. CDR3 DNA, as far as it was read: TGTGCCAGCAGCGAGACTAGTGTTCCCTACGAG. Translating it yields CASSETSVPYE. The entire CDR3 protein reads CASSETSVPYEQYF.

As concerns this clone: The read terminates 3 residues ahead of where the CDR3 ends, so the germline J gene completes it. This chain links TRBV19 with TRBJ2-3; 8 nucleotides align to TRBD1. Germline lookup yields CDR1 LNHDA and CDR2 SQIVND (reference sequence). The CDR3 runs to 16 residues. With 3 bases clipped from V and 6 bases from J, the junction kept 11 bases outside the gene matches. The CDR3 sequence is CASSIERQGAADTQYF. The CDR3 DNA, read in part, is TGTGCCAGTAGTATCGAGAGGCAGGGGGCGGCGGATACG.

As concerns this clone: From the germline J gene comes the end of the CDR3, since the read stops 3 residues before it. The chain carries TRBV19 and TRBJ2-7; maybe TRBD1 (6 bases). The V gene's germline CDR1 is LNHDA and CDR2 SQIVND (reference sequence). With 0 bases removed from V and 0 bases from J, the gap between germline ends came to 12 bases. This CDR3 contains 16 residues. The part of the CDR3 DNA that was read is TGTGCCAGTAGTATAGATAATGGGGGCTCCTCCTACGAG. It is translated as CASSIDNGGSSYE. The whole CDR3 region reads CASSIDNGGSSYEQYF.

The CDR3 spells CASSISTGYYGETQYF. CDR3 bases read: TGTGCCAGTAGTATCTCGACAGGGTATTATGGAGAGACC. V and J are TRBV19 and TRBJ2-5; 7 nucleotides agree with TRBD1. The read terminates 3 residues ahead of where the CDR3 ends, so the germline J gene completes it. This CDR3 contains 16 residues. CDR1 is LNHDA and CDR2 is SQIVND in the germline V gene (reference sequence). J gave up 4 bases and V 3 bases, and 11 bases lay outside the gene matches.

To note about this clone: The DNA ends 3 residues before the CDR3 does, and the rest of the CDR3 is filled in from the germline J gene. J is TRBJ2-5 and V is TRBV5-1, with unresolved D. CDR1 and CDR2 (germline): SGHRS, YFSETQ. V was cut by 3 bases and J by 6 bases, with 12 bases left in between. The CDR3 has 13 amino acids. The DNA read from the CDR3 is TGCGCCAGCAGCTACGATAGTCTTCAGACC. The encoded protein is CASSYDSLQT. The entire CDR3 reads CASSYDSLQTQYF. Looking up the rest from reference TRBV5-1 and TRBJ2-5 gives the full variable domain: KAGVTQTPRYLIKTRGQQVTLSCSPISGHRSVSWYQQTPGQGLQFLFEYFSETQRNKGNFPGRFSGRQFSNSRSEMNVSTLELGDSALYLCASSYDSLQTQYFGPGTRLLVL.

Remarks on this clone: The read terminates 3 residues before the CDR3 end, so the remaining end is supplied by the germline J gene. The V call is TRBV18, the J call TRBJ2-7, with D possibly matching TRBD1 (6 bases). Per germline, CDR1 KGHSH and CDR2 LQKENI. CDR3 size: 15 residues. V shed 1 base and J shed 3 bases, with 13 bases lying between them. CDR3 amino acids: CASSPRDKAGYEQYF. The CDR3 bases that were read are TGTGCCAGCTCACCACGGGACAAGGCGGGCTACGAG.

CDR3 DNA, as far as it was read: TGTGCCAGCTCACCACGGGGGGGTCCGGATGAAAAA. Translating gives CASSPRGGPDEK. The whole CDR3 reads CASSPRGGPDEKLFF. This sequence joins TRBV18 and TRBJ1-4, with TRBD1 as a possible D gene (5 bases). The observed sequence ends 3 residues before the CDR3 terminus, with the missing tail filled in from the germline J gene. Germline V CDR1 and CDR2: KGHSH, LQKENI. V was shortened by 1 base and J by 6 bases, with 12 bases between the two germline ends. The CDR3 runs to 15 residues.

The CDR3 sequence is CASSEARSWDRGNGYTF. The part of the CDR3 DNA that was read is TGTGCCAGCAGTGAAGCGCGTTCCTGGGACAGGGGAAATGGC. The genes are TRBV6-1 and TRBJ1-2; 10 bases are a match to TRBD1. The read falls 3 residues short of the CDR3 end, and the missing part is taken from the germline J gene. Germline trimming cut 0 bases from V and 6 bases from J; bases unmatched to any gene: 10. This CDR3 comprises 17 residues. The V gene's germline CDR1 is MNHNS and CDR2 SASEGT.

Judged by frequency, this clone is medium-sized. The missing CDR3 end, 3 residues past where the read stops, is filled in from the germline J gene. V gene TRBV18 combines with J gene TRBJ1-3; D might be TRBD1 (5 bases). V lost 2 bases and J lost 4, with 6 bases in between. Germline-derived CDR1 and CDR2 are KGHSH and LQKENI. The CDR3 extends over 13 amino acids. The CDR3 is CASSPTGGNTIYF. CDR3 bases read: TGTGCCAGCTCACCAACAGGAGGAAACACC.

Worth noting for this clone: From the germline J gene comes the end of the CDR3, since the read stops 3 residues before it. The V and J genes are TRBV18 and TRBJ2-5, with 9 bases lining up with TRBD2. Germline loops: CDR1 KGHSH, CDR2 LQKENI. V lost 3 bases, J lost 4 bases, and 6 bases stayed unmatched. The CDR3 loop spans 15 amino acids. The CDR3 is CASSPGGRVPETQYF. The part of the CDR3 DNA that was read is TGTGCCAGCTCACCGGGCGGGAGGGTACCAGAGACC.

A remark on this clone: The read is 3 residues too short to cover the CDR3 end, so that end is filled in from the germline J gene. The chain carries TRBV30 and TRBJ1-5, with a possible D match to TRBD1 (5 bases). V was clipped by 2 bases and J by 3 bases, with 11 bases between them. CDR3 length: 14 residues. CDR1 is GTSNPN, CDR2 SVGIG, per germline (reference sequence). The part of the CDR3 DNA that was read is TGTGCCTGGAGTCCGGACACGATCAATCAGCCC. Its translation is CAWSPDTINQP. The CDR3, in full, reads CAWSPDTINQPQHF.